This TCR beta chain appears in the sequencing data of a study of control samples from healthy donors and cancer patients. Measured with immunoSEQ multiplex PCR; TCRdb has only the in-frame clones, and not every one. In the table there are about 54,000 clones, 95% to 96% of which are singletons. With V trimmed by 4 bases and J by 2 bases, 7 bases remained unmatched. This CDR3 region has 16 residues. Germline V gene sequence: CDR1 SGHAT, CDR2 FQNNGV. This receptor was taken from a woman aged 30 to 39 in good health. This chain connects TRBV11-2 to TRBJ1-4, with 7 positions matching TRBD1. The sequenced material came from blood. CDR3 DNA: TGTGCCAGCAGCTCGGCGTTGACAGGGACTAATGAAAAACTGTTTTTT. Residues: CASSSALTGTNEKLFF.